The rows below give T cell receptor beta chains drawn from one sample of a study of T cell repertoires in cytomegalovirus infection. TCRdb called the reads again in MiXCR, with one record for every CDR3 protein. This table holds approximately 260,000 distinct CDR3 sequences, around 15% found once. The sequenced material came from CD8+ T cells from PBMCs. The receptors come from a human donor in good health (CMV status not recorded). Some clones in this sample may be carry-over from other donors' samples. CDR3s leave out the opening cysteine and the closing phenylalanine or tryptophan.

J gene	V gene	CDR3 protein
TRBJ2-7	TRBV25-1	ASSDPTGTALYEQY
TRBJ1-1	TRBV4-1	ASSQVRVQGVVDTEAF
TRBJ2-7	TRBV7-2	ASSLSWQHSYEQY
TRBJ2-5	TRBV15	ATSRGVTKTQY
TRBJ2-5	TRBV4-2	ASSQDPGGAPL
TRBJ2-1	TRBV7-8	ASSLSPENEQF
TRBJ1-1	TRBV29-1	SVTDRDTEAF
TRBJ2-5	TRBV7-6	ASSQTSGAQETQY
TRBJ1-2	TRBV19	ASTDSRLNGYT
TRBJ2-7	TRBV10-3	AISESTAVSSYEQY
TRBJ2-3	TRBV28	ASSPQAPDTQY
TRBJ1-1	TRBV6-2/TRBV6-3	ASDRGSPLLEAF
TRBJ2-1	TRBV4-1	ASSPQGTNEQF
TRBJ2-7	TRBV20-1	SASASGGTPSSYEQY
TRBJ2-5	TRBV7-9	ASSSSGPGKETQY
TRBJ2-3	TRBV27	ASSLRDRWTDTQY
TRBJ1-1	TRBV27	ASRLSGGNTEAF
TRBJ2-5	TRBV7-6	ASSQVAGRYQETQY
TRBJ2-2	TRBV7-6	ASSLDARWTGELF
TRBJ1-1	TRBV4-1	ASSQVSHRDRDTEAF